This T cell receptor beta chain was recorded in a study of neurological immune-mediated disorders. Synthesis of cDNA was performed by 5'RACE using 10-nucleotide random UMIs. A single run covered 15-18 subjects with over 170 million TCR-beta sequences. TCRdb called the 5' RACE reads again in MiXCR, with one record for every CDR3 protein. The sample shows fewer than 30,000 distinct CDR3 sequences, about an eighth of them seen only once. This CDR3 region has 14 residues. Germline values: CDR1 MNHNS, CDR2 SASEGT. The ends were cut back, 3 bases at V and 8 bases at J, with 15 bases in the middle. The rearrangement uses TRBV6-1 and TRBJ2-3; D is ambiguous. Sequenced material: PBMCs. This TCR was recovered from a woman in her thirties or forties with HTLV-1-associated myelopathy (HAM/TSP). CDR3 sequence reads: CASSEYGGTTTQYF. The CDR3, as DNA: TGTGCCAGCAGTGAGTATGGTGGAACAACTACGCAGTATTTT.